The 15 T cell receptor beta chains below all came from one sample that was sequenced in a study of shared T cell receptors in the human thymus. Profiling relied on immunoSEQ multiplex PCR, and the TCRdb table lists in-frame clones only, not all of them. The sample gives 500,000 to 750,000 clones, approximately 88% of which show up once; 0.0085% to 0.012% is in the top ten. This sample also appeared in a second study, on human thymus T cells.

Sample: thymocytes. The receptors were gathered from a boy younger than two with a congenital heart defect.

This sequence joins TRBV4-3 and TRBJ2-3, with 9 positions matching TRBD1. Germline lookup yields CDR1 LGHNA and CDR2 YSLEER. The CDR3 loop spans 17 amino acids. Trimming at V came to 2 bases and at J to 2 bases, leaving 8 bases not matched to a gene. CDR3 DNA sequence: TGCGCCAGCAGCCAACCCGCCCGGGACAGGGACACAGATACGCAGTATTTT. Translating it yields CASSQPARDRDTDTQYF.

The chain is built from TRBV30 and TRBJ2-7, with a tentative D call TRBD2 (7 bases). Trimming left V 2 bases short and J 1 base short, with 15 bases between. Germline values: CDR1 GTSNPN, CDR2 SVGIG (reference sequence). The CDR3 totals 15 residues. The CDR3 reads CAWSSEGEGSYEQYF. CDR3 DNA: TGTGCCTGGAGTTCGGAGGGGGAGGGATCCTACGAGCAGTACTTC.

The V and J genes are TRBV6-4 and TRBJ2-1, with D possibly matching TRBD2 (6 bases). Germline CDR1 MRHNA, CDR2 SNTAGT. Trimming took 4 bases from V and 5 from J, leaving 15 bases between them. This CDR3 is 15 amino acids long. CDR3: CASSVEGSVDNEQFF. The CDR3 DNA follows: TGTGCCAGCAGTGTGGAGGGATCCGTCGACAATGAGCAGTTCTTC.

The gene calls are TRBV14 and TRBJ2-7; D is possibly TRBD1 (6 bases). Trimming took off 3 bases at V and 5 bases at J, with 23 bases between the two ends. CDR3 length equals 17 residues. The germline gives CDR1 SGHDN, CDR2 FVKESK. CDR3 sequence: CASSHQFSPFGGDEQYF. CDR3 sequence (DNA): TGTGCCAGCAGCCACCAATTTAGCCCGTTTGGGGGCGACGAGCAGTACTTC.

The V gene is TRBV18, the J gene TRBJ2-7, with a tentative D call TRBD2 (6 bases). CDR3 size: 16 residues. Trimming stripped 2 bases from V and 0 bases from J, with 14 bases between. The germline CDR1 and CDR2 sequences are KGHSH and LQKENI. The CDR3 bases are TGTGCCAGCTCACCAGTGGGGAGGCCCCTCTCCTACGAGCAGTACTTC. The encoded protein is CASSPVGRPLSYEQYF. The entire variable domain, with the rest obtained from reference TRBV18 and TRBJ2-7, is as follows: NAGVMQNPRHLVRRRGQEARLRCSPMKGHSHVYWYRQLPEEGLKFMVYLQKENIIDESGMPKERFSAEFPKEGPSILRIQQVVRGDSAAYFCASSPVGRPLSYEQYFGPGTRLTVT.

This rearrangement joins TRBV2 to TRBJ2-3, with TRBD1 identical over 8 bases. V lost 3 bases, J lost 0 bases, and 14 bases stayed unmatched. CDR1 is SNHLY, CDR2 FYNNEI, per germline. CDR3 length: 19 amino acids. The CDR3 loop reads CASSDEGFTRGLSTDTQYF. The DNA of the CDR3 is TGTGCCAGCAGTGACGAGGGGTTTACCAGGGGGCTAAGCACAGATACGCAGTATTTT.

The V call is TRBV7-9, the J call TRBJ2-7; 9 bases are shared with TRBD2. CDR3 size: 14 residues. Losses at the gene ends were 11 bases for V and 0 bases for J; bases not matched to a gene: 8. In germline, CDR1 is SEHNR, CDR2 FQNEAQ (reference sequence). CDR3 sequence reads: CAVFSGSPSYEQYF. For the CDR3, the DNA is TGTGCCGTATTTAGCGGGAGCCCCTCCTACGAGCAGTACTTC.

The chain joins TRBV14 to TRBJ2-3, with TRBD1 as a possible D gene (5 bases). The V end was cut by 1 base, the J end by 4 bases, with 15 bases between. The CDR3 length is 16 residues. Germline CDR1 is SGHDN and CDR2 is FVKESK. CDR3 in amino acids: CASSQGNVGAPDTQYF. The CDR3 region has the DNA TGTGCCAGCAGCCAAGGGAACGTAGGGGCCCCAGATACGCAGTATTTT.

V and J are TRBV7-9 and TRBJ1-2, with D uncertain. Germline V lookup: CDR1 SEHNR, CDR2 FQNEAQ (reference sequence). The V end lost 0 bases, the J end lost 4 bases, and 15 bases lay between the germline ends. The CDR3 has 16 residues. The CDR3 nucleotides read TGTGCCAGCAGCTTAGCTGCGGGTAGGGAAGCCTATGGCTACACCTTC. It is translated as CASSLAAGREAYGYTF. The full variable domain, with the rest looked up from reference TRBV7-9 and TRBJ1-2, is DTGVSQNPRHKITKRGQNVTFRCDPISEHNRLYWYRQTLGQGPEFLTYFQNEAQLEKSRLLSDRFSAERPKGSFSTLEIQRTEQGDSAMYLCASSLAAGREAYGYTFGSGTRLTVV.

To note about this clone: Because the CDR3's place on the DNA is in doubt, the DNA is left out and the CDR3 is given as listed by TCRdb. The chain carries TRBV6-1 and TRBJ1-2; the table's D call of TRBD1 was not tested on the DNA. The CDR3 has 12 amino acids, counting both end residues. Germline CDR1 MNHNS, CDR2 SASEGT. This CDR3 is CASRGQVGLGTF.

The chain has TRBV19 and TRBJ1-2; the match to TRBD1 covers 7 bases. The trim removed 10 bases at V and 4 bases at J, leaving 15 bases unmatched. Germline-derived CDR1 and CDR2 are LNHDA and SQIVND (reference sequence). The CDR3 totals 15 residues. The chain's CDR3 is CAITPRRGLSYGYTF. CDR3 bases: TGTGCCATTACCCCTCGGAGGGGGCTCTCCTATGGCTACACCTTC.

In DNA, the CDR3 is TGTGCCAGCAGTGAAAGGGTTCAGGACAGATTCTCCTACGAGCAGTACTTC. It translates to CASSERVQDRFSYEQYF. This sequence joins TRBV6-1 and TRBJ2-7; D is possibly TRBD1 (6 bases). The CDR3 runs to 17 residues. Per the germline V gene, CDR1 is MNHNS and CDR2 is SASEGT. Trimming pared 2 bases from V and 0 bases from J, leaving 17 bases between.

V usage is TRBV4-1 and J usage is TRBJ2-7, with TRBD1 identical over 9 bases. The CDR3 spans 17 residues. The ends lost 0 bases at V and 3 bases at J; junction bases unmatched: 9. Per germline, CDR1 MGHRA and CDR2 YSYEKL. This chain's CDR3 is CASSQETNRGLYYEQYF. CDR3 in DNA: TGCGCCAGCAGCCAAGAAACAAACAGGGGGCTATACTACGAGCAGTACTTC.

The chain carries TRBV7-6 and TRBJ2-3, with D uncertain. The CDR3 contains 13 residues. Per the germline V gene, CDR1 is SGHVS and CDR2 is FNYEAQ. Trimming pared 2 bases from V and 2 bases from J, leaving 5 bases between. DNA of the CDR3: TGTGCCAGCAGCTTAAAACACACAGATACGCAGTATTTT. This translates into CASSLKHTDTQYF.

The chain links TRBV5-6 to TRBJ2-3; 12 bases agree with TRBD2. Germline V gives CDR1 SGHDT, CDR2 YYEEEE. The CDR3 runs 14 residues. V lost 5 bases and J lost 6; bases outside the gene matches: 4. For the CDR3, the DNA is TGTGCCAGCAGTAGACTAGCGGGAGAGGATACGCAGTATTTT. It translates to CASSRLAGEDTQYF.